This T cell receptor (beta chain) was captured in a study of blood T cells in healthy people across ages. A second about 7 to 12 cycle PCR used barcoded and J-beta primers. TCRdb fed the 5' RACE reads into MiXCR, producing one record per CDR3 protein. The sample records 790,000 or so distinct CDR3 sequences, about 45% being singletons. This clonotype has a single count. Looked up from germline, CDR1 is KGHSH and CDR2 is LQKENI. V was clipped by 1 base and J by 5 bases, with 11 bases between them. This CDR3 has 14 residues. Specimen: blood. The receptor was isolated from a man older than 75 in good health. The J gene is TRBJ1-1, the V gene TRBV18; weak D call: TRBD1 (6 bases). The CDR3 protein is CASSPLQGRTEAFF. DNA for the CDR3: TGTGCCAGCTCACCACTTCAGGGGAGGACTGAAGCTTTCTTT.